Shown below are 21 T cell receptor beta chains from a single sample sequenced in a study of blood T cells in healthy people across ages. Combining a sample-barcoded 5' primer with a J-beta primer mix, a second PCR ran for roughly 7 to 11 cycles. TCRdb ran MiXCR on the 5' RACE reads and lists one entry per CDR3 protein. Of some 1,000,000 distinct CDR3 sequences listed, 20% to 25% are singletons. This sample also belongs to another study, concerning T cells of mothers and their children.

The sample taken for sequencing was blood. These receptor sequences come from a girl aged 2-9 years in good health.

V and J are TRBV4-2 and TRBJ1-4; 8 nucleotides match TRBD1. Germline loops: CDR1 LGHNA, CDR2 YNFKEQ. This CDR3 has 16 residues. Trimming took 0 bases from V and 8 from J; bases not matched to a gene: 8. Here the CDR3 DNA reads TGTGCCAGCAGCCAAGAAGGTCGACAGGGGAGCGAAAAACTGTTTTTT. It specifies CASSQEGRQGSEKLFF.

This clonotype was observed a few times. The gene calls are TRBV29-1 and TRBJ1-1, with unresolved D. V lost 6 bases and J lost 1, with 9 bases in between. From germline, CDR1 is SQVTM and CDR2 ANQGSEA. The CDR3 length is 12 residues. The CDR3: CSVEVWNTEAFF. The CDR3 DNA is TGCAGCGTCGAGGTATGGAACACTGAAGCTTTCTTT.

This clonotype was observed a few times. The CDR3 DNA is TGCGCCACTGGAGGGGGAGAGCTGAATGAGCAGTTCTTC. Encoded protein: CATGGGELNEQFF. The V gene is TRBV10-2, the J gene TRBJ2-5; either TRBD1 or TRBD2 may fit D (6 bases each). Judging by the DNA end, TRBJ2-1 fits better; the J call may be wrong. Germline-derived CDR1 and CDR2 are WSHSY and SAAADI. The CDR3 length is 13 residues.

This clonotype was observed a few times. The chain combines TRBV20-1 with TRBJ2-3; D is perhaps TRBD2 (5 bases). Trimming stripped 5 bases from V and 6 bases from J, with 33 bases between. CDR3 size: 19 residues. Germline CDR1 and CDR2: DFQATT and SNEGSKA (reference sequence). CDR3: CSARGTRFVIPLDTDTQYF. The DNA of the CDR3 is TGCAGTGCTCGGGGAACTAGATTTGTTATTCCTTTAGACACGGATACGCAGTATTTT.

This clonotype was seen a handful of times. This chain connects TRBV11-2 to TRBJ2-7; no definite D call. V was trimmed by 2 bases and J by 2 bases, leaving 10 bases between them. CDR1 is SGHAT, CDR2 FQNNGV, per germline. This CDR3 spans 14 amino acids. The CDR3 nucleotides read TGTGCCAGCAGCTTAATCCCTAACACCTACGAGCAGTACTTC. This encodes CASSLIPNTYEQYF.

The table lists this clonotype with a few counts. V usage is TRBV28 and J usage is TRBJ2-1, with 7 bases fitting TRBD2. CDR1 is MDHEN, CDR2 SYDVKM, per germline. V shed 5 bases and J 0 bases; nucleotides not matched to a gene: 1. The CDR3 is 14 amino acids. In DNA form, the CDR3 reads TGTGCCAGCAGTGGACTAGACTCCTACAATGAGCAGTTCTTC. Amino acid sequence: CASSGLDSYNEQFF.

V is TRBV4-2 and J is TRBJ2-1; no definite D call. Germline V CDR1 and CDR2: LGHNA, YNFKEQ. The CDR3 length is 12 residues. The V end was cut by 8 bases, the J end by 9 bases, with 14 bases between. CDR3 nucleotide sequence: TGTGCCAGCTCGTCCCTAGGTGTTGAGCAGTTCTTC. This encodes CASSSLGVEQFF.

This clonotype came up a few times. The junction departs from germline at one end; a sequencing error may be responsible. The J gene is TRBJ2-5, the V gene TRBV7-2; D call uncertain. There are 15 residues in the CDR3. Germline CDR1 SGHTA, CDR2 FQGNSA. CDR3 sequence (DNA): TGTGCCAGCAGCTTAGTTCCCAGCTCCTACAATGAGCAGCTCTTC. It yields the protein CASSLVPSSYNEQLF.

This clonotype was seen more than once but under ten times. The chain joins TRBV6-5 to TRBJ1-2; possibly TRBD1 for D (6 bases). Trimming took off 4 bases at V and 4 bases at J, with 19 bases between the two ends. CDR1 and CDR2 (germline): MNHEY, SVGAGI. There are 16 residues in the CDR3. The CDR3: CASSSATGRDPYGYTF. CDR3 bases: TGTGCCAGCAGTTCCGCGACAGGCCGAGACCCCTATGGCTACACCTTC.

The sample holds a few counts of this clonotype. Written as DNA, the CDR3 is TGCGCCAGCAGCCTTAAGACACCCAGCAATGAGCAGTTCTTC. Residues: CASSLKTPSNEQFF. V and J are TRBV4-1 and TRBJ2-1; the D is unclear. Per germline, CDR1 MGHRA and CDR2 YSYEKL. V lost 4 bases and J lost 6, with 13 bases in between. This CDR3 is built from 14 residues.

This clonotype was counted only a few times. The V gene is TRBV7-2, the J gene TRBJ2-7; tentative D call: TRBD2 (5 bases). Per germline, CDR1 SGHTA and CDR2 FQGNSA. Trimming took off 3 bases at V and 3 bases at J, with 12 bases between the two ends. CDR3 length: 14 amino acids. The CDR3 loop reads CASSFSRGDYEQYF. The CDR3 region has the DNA TGTGCCAGCAGCTTTAGCCGGGGAGACTACGAGCAGTACTTC.

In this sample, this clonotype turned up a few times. The DNA of the CDR3 is TGTGCCAGCAGCTTAGGGGACGGTCCTAATTCACCCCTCCACTTT. It codes for CASSLGDGPNSPLHF. The chain carries TRBV11-2 and TRBJ1-6, with D possibly matching TRBD1 (5 bases). The CDR3 consists of 15 residues. V dropped 1 base and J dropped 6 bases, with 10 bases sitting between them. Germline CDR1 SGHAT, CDR2 FQNNGV.

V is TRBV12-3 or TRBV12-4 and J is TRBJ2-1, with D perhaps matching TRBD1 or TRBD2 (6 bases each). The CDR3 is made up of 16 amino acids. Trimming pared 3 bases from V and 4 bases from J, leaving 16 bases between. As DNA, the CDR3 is TGTGCCAGCAGTTTCGGGACTTCGGGGGCGTACAATGAGCAGTTCTTC. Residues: CASSFGTSGAYNEQFF.

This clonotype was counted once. The CDR3 sequence: CASSVTLGGTYEQYV. In nucleotides, the CDR3 is TGTGCCAGTAGTGTGACCCTCGGGGGCACCTACGAGCAGTACGTC. The chain combines TRBV11-2 with TRBJ2-5; D is perhaps TRBD1 or TRBD2 (6 bases each). The J call could be wrong; TRBJ2-7 is a better fit for the DNA end. Germline V gives CDR1 SGHAT, CDR2 FQNNGV. This CDR3 contains 15 residues.

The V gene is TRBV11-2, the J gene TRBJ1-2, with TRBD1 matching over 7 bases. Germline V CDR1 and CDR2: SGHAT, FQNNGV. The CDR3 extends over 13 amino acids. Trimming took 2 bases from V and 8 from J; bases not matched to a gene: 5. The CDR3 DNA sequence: TGTGCCAGCAGCTTAATGAGGGGGCTCGGCTACACCTTC. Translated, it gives CASSLMRGLGYTF. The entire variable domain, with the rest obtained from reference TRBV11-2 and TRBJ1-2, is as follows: EAGVAQSPRYKIIEKRQSVAFWCNPISGHATLYWYQQILGQGPKLLIQFQNNGVVDDSQLPKDRFSAERLKGVDSTLKIQPAKLEDSAVYLCASSLMRGLGYTFGSGTRLTVV.

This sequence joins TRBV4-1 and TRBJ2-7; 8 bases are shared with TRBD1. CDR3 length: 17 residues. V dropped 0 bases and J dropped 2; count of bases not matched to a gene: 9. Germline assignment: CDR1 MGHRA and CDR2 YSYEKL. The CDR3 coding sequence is TGCGCCAGCAGCCAAGATAGGCAGGGGGCTAGGGCCTACGAGCAGTACTTC. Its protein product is CASSQDRQGARAYEQYF.

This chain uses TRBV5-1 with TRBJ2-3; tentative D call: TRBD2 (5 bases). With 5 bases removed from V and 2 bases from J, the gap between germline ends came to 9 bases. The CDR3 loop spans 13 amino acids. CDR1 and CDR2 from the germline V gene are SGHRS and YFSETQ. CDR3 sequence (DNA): TGCGCCAGCAGGGACTTTGACACAGATACGCAGTATTTT. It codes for CASRDFDTDTQYF.

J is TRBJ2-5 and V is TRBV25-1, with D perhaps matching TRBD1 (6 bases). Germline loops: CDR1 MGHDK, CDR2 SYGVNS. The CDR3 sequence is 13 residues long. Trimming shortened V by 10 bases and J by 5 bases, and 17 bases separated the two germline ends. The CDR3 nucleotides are TGTGCCACCCAGGGGTTTGGGGTGGAGACCCAGTACTTC. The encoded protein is CATQGFGVETQYF.

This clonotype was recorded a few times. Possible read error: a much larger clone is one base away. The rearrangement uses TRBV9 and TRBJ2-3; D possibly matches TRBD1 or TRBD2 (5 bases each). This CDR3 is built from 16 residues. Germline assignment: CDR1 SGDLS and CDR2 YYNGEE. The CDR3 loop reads CANSDHRDLSTDTQYF. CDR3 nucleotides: TGTGCCAACAGCGACCACCGGGACCTAAGCACAGATACGCAGTATTTT.

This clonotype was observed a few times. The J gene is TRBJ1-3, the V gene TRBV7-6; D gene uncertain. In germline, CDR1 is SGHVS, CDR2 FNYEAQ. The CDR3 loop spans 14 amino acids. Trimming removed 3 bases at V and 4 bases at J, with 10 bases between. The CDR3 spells CASSLREMGNTIYF. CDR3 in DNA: TGTGCCAGCAGCTTGCGGGAAATGGGAAACACCATATATTTT.

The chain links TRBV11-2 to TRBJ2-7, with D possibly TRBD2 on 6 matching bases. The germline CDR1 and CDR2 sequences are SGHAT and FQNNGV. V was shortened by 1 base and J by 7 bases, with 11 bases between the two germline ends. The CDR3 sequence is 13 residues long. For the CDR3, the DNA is TGTGCCAGCAGCTTAGCAGGGCGGGAAGAGCAGTACTTC. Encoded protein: CASSLAGREEQYF.